What follows are 17 T cell receptor beta chains derived from one specimen sequenced in a study of T cell changes during pregnancy in multiple sclerosis. Libraries were prepared by immunoSEQ multiplex PCR; TCRdb keeps only in-frame clonotypes and omits some of them. The repertoire holds roughly 15,000 clones, with approximately 88% as singletons. The specimen was CD8+ T cells from peripheral blood mononuclear cells, collected in the third trimester of pregnancy. Receptors originate from a female donor in good health, enrolled as a control in a pregnancy study.

The chain is built from TRBV27 and TRBJ2-7; D perhaps matches TRBD2 (6 bases). Germline V lookup: CDR1 MNHEY, CDR2 SMNVEV (reference sequence). This CDR3 is 14 amino acids long. The V end was cut by 3 bases, the J end by 3 bases, with 12 bases between. The chain's CDR3 is CASSLEGTNYEQYF. CDR3 DNA: TGTGCCAGCAGTTTGGAGGGCACAAACTACGAGCAGTACTTC.

The gene calls are TRBV4-3 and TRBJ2-3; TRBD2 agrees at 8 bases. This CDR3 is 16 amino acids long. Germline values: CDR1 LGHNA, CDR2 YSLEER. Trimming at V came to 0 bases and at J to 5 bases, leaving 7 bases not matched to a gene. Here the CDR3 DNA reads TGCGCCAGCAGCCAAGATACGGGACTAGGAGGAGATACGCAGTATTTT. It yields the protein CASSQDTGLGGDTQYF.

V is TRBV7-9 and J is TRBJ2-2; D gene uncertain. The CDR3 spans 15 residues. With 5 bases removed from V and 5 bases from J, the gap between germline ends came to 15 bases. Germline CDR1 and CDR2: SEHNR and FQNEAQ (reference sequence). CDR3 loop: CASSPFPGATGELFF. CDR3 coding DNA: TGTGCCAGCAGCCCATTCCCCGGAGCTACCGGGGAGCTGTTTTTT.

The V and J genes are TRBV6-5 and TRBJ1-2; TRBD1 agrees at 9 bases. The ends lost 0 bases at V and 5 bases at J; junction bases unmatched: 1. The CDR3 loop spans 14 amino acids. Looked up from germline, CDR1 is MNHEY and CDR2 is SVGAGI. DNA for the CDR3: TGTGCCAGCAGTTACTCGGACAGGGGTTATGGCTACACCTTC. This encodes CASSYSDRGYGYTF.

There are a few counts of this clone. The V and J genes are TRBV4-2 and TRBJ2-2; D is possibly TRBD2 (6 bases). Germline-derived CDR1 and CDR2 are LGHNA and YNFKEQ. Trimming removed 1 base from V and 1 base from J, with 7 bases in between. The CDR3 runs to 15 residues. The CDR3 sequence: CASSQVAENTGELFF. CDR3 bases: TGTGCCAGCAGCCAAGTAGCGGAGAACACCGGGGAGCTGTTTTTT.

This chain connects TRBV7-9 to TRBJ2-7; perhaps TRBD2 as D (7 bases). V shed 5 bases and J shed 5 bases, with 16 bases lying between them. CDR1 is SEHNR, CDR2 FQNEAQ, per germline (reference sequence). This CDR3 spans 14 amino acids. The CDR3 loop is CASSQGGGRDEQYF. Here the CDR3 DNA reads TGTGCCAGCAGCCAAGGGGGGGGCCGGGACGAGCAGTACTTC.

The chain joins TRBV27 to TRBJ2-1; a weak D match, TRBD1 (5 bases). The V and J ends lost 3 bases and 8 bases respectively, with 14 bases between them. CDR1 is MNHEY, CDR2 SMNVEV, per germline (reference sequence). The CDR3 spans 14 residues. The CDR3 bases are TGTGCCAGCAGTTTGGCCAGGGTGGGCGATGAGCAGTTCTTC. This encodes CASSLARVGDEQFF.

The chain joins TRBV6-5 to TRBJ2-7, with D perhaps matching TRBD1 (5 bases). The CDR3 consists of 12 residues. Germline CDR1 is MNHEY and CDR2 is SVGAGI. V was clipped by 10 bases and J by 3 bases, with 13 bases between them. In DNA form, the CDR3 reads TGTGCCATTACGACAGTGTACTACGAGCAGTACTTC. This encodes CAITTVYYEQYF.

By sample fraction, this clone is medium-sized (0.01 to 0.1%). This chain links TRBV7-9 with TRBJ2-1; TRBD2 matches at 11 bases. The CDR3 is made up of 16 amino acids. Trimming removed 0 bases from V and 3 bases from J; junction bases left unmatched: 1. From germline, CDR1 is SEHNR and CDR2 FQNEAQ (reference sequence). CDR3 region: CASSLASGGVYNEQFF. The DNA for the CDR3 is TGTGCCAGCAGCTTAGCTAGCGGGGGGGTCTACAATGAGCAGTTCTTC.

This clone has a single count. The chain recombines TRBV25-1 with TRBJ1-5; tentative D call: TRBD1 (5 bases). CDR1 and CDR2 from the germline V gene are MGHDK and SYGVNS. The CDR3 consists of 13 residues. The ends were cut back, 4 bases at V and 7 bases at J, with 11 bases in the middle. CDR3 loop: CASSGGQGQPQHF. The CDR3 DNA follows: TGTGCCAGCAGTGGAGGTCAGGGCCAGCCCCAGCATTTT.

This rearrangement joins TRBV2 to TRBJ2-3; the match to TRBD2 covers 14 bases. Unmatched junction bases numbered 17, after V lost 4 bases and J lost 2 bases. Germline V gene data show CDR1 as SNHLY and CDR2 as FYNNEI. CDR3 length equals 21 residues. CDR3 nucleotide sequence: TGTGCCAGCAGTGGGGGGGCCTCGGGACTAGCGGGAGAATTGAACACAGATACGCAGTATTTT. Protein sequence: CASSGGASGLAGELNTDTQYF.

The chain recombines TRBV29-1 with TRBJ1-1; possible D gene TRBD1, 5 bases. Trimming removed 8 bases at V and 6 bases at J, with 13 bases between. This CDR3 is built from 11 residues. Looked up from germline, CDR1 is SQVTM and CDR2 is ANQGSEA. The DNA for the CDR3 is TGCAGCACACGGGGGGGACCTGAAGCTTTCTTT. Its translation is CSTRGGPEAFF. Looking up the rest from reference TRBV29-1 and TRBJ1-1 gives the full variable domain: SAVISQKPSRDICQRGTSLTIQCQVDSQVTMMFWYRQQPGQSLTLIATANQGSEATYESGFVIDKFPISRPNLTFSTLTVSNMSPEDSSIYLCSTRGGPEAFFGQGTRLTVV.

This chain links TRBV9 with TRBJ2-7, with D possibly TRBD1 on 6 matching bases. V dropped 3 bases and J dropped 3 bases, with 16 bases sitting between them. The CDR3 consists of 15 residues. Germline-derived CDR1 and CDR2 are SGDLS and YYNGEE. The CDR3 DNA follows: TGTGCCAGCAGCGCCCAGGAACAGGGATACTACGAGCAGTACTTC. Translated, it gives CASSAQEQGYYEQYF.

The chain recombines TRBV9 with TRBJ2-3; no definite D call. The V and J ends lost 0 bases and 1 base respectively, with 3 bases between them. CDR1 SGDLS and CDR2 YYNGEE come from the germline V gene. This CDR3 is built from 13 residues. In DNA form, the CDR3 reads TGTGCCAGCAGCGTAGGAGGCACAGATACGCAGTATTTT. Amino acid sequence: CASSVGGTDTQYF.

This clone was found many times. The chain is built from TRBV7-8 and TRBJ1-1; tentatively, D is TRBD1 (5 bases). Trimming removed 5 bases at V and 5 bases at J, with 9 bases between. This CDR3 spans 12 amino acids. Germline CDR1 is SGHVS and CDR2 is FQNEAQ. The DNA for the CDR3 is TGTGCCAGCAGCACTGGGGGGACTGAAGCTTTCTTT. Its translation: CASSTGGTEAFF.

This clone was observed a handful of times. The chain recombines TRBV27 with TRBJ1-2; 9 nucleotides align to TRBD1. Germline assignment: CDR1 MNHEY and CDR2 SMNVEV (reference sequence). The CDR3 is 17 amino acids. V lost 0 bases, J lost 5 bases, and 10 bases stayed unmatched. DNA of the CDR3: TGTGCCAGCAGTTTATCCCAAACACAGGGGGCAAGGTATGGCTACACCTTC. Its translation: CASSLSQTQGARYGYTF.

The gene calls are TRBV19 and TRBJ1-4; D may be TRBD1 (6 bases). This CDR3 comprises 18 residues. Germline CDR1 LNHDA, CDR2 SQIVND (reference sequence). The V gene lost 6 bases and the J gene lost 6 bases, with 26 bases spanning the gap. The CDR3 DNA follows: TGTGCCAGTAGCGAGCCCATCGGAAGCAGGGGAATATATGAAAAACTGTTTTTT. Translation: CASSEPIGSRGIYEKLFF.